This is a list of T cell receptor beta chains from one sample in a study of shared clonotypes between healthy human individuals. Here immunoSEQ multiplex PCR was the method, and the copy in TCRdb shows in-frame clones only, minus some. Seen here are around 2.1 million clones, approximately 96% observed once, and the top ten hold over 0.1%. Sequencing input: naive CD4+ T cells sorted from blood. The receptors here all came from a man between 18 and 35 years old in good health. CDR3s include the opening cysteine and the closing phenylalanine or tryptophan. D genes are given only for firm matches. Rows give clone size only sometimes, using once, few, many, or a class for an expanded clone.

>TRBD1|TRBJ1-4|-|TRBV7-2
TGTGCCAGCAGCTTAGACCCGACAGGGGGGGAAAAACTGTTTTTT
CASSLDPTGGEKLFF
>-|TRBJ2-5|-|TRBV2
TGTGCCAGCAATTGGGATTGGGAGACCCAGTACTTC
CASNWDWETQYF
>-|TRBJ2-1|once|TRBV7-2
TGTGCCAGCAGCCCGAGCGGCCTACCAGGAGGTGAGCAGTTCTTC
CASSPSGLPGGEQFF
>TRBD1|TRBJ1-1|-|TRBV19
TGTGCCAGTAGTACGGGACAGGGACACACTGAAGCTTTCTTT
CASSTGQGHTEAFF
>TRBD1|TRBJ1-5|once|TRBV2
TGTGCCAGCAACAAGATGGTGACAGGGGATCAGCCCCAGCATTTT
CASNKMVTGDQPQHF
>TRBD2|TRBJ2-5|once|TRBV5-1
TGCGCCAGCAGCTTGACTAGCGGGATCCAAGAGACCCAGTACTTC
CASSLTSGIQETQYF
>TRBD1|TRBJ2-1|-|TRBV6-1
TGTGCCAGCAGTGTTACTGGGACAGCTCACAATGAGCAGTTCTTC
CASSVTGTAHNEQFF
>-|TRBJ2-6|-|TRBV6-1
TGTGCCAGCAGTGAATTACCTCTTGGGGCCAACGTCCTGACTTTC
CASSELPLGANVLTF
>-|TRBJ2-1|-|TRBV5-1
TGCGCCAGCAGCTTGGCCTCGCGGCAGGAGCAGTTCTTC
CASSLASRQEQFF
>TRBD1|TRBJ1-1|-|TRBV15
TGTGCCACCAGCAGAGGGGTAACAGGGGCTGCGAACACTGAAGCTTTCTTT
CATSRGVTGAANTEAFF
>TRBD1|TRBJ1-2|-|TRBV25-1
TGTGCCAGCTCACCGACAGGGGCGAACTATGGCTACACCTTC
CASSPTGANYGYTF
>TRBD1|TRBJ2-7|-|TRBV18
TGTGCCAGCTCACCCCGGACAGGGGGCGAGGGCGAGCAGTACTTC
CASSPRTGGEGEQYF
>-|TRBJ1-2|-|TRBV11-2
TGTGCCAGCAGCTTAGTCCAGACAGGTGGCTACACCTTC
CASSLVQTGGYTF
>TRBD1|TRBJ2-2|-|TRBV5-6
TGTGCCAGCAGCTTGGTGGGACAGGGGCACACCGGGGAGCTGTTTTTT
CASSLVGQGHTGELFF
>TRBD1|TRBJ2-2|-|TRBV28
TGTGCCAGCAGTTTACACGACAGGGTCCCCGGGGAGCTGTTTTTT
CASSLHDRVPGELFF
>-|TRBJ2-3|-|TRBV29-1
TGCAGCGTTGAAGCCGGGACAGATACGCAGTATTTT
CSVEAGTDTQYF
>-|TRBJ2-5|-|TRBV5-8
TGTGCCAGCAGCTTGGAAAACCGGGGCCAAGAGACCCAGTACTTC
CASSLENRGQETQYF